This note documents a single T cell receptor (beta chain) sequence. The antigen remains undetermined. A much bigger clone sits one base away, suggesting this may be a read error. Naive CD8 libraries used about 17,000 to 1,000,000 sorted cells and 10%, 30% or 50% RNA. A CD8+CD4-CCR7+CD45RA+ gate was used to sort naive CD8 T cells. This specimen belongs to a study of molecular identifiers for immune sequencing clone quantification. Each CDR3 protein gets one entry after TCRdb re-called the PCR reads with MiXCR. The repertoire holds about 510,000 distinct CDR3 sequences, with 20% to 25% as singletons. Whole-study results and caveats: In naive cells, clones above 20 RNA copies held under 1% of molecules, whereas in effector cells they held over 98%. Jurkat TCR RNA spiked in from one cell (amid about 1 million naive cells) was reportedly detectable.

CDR3 length: 13 amino acids. Trimming left V 3 bases short and J 10 bases short, with 18 bases between. Germline V lookup: CDR1 GTSNPN, CDR2 SVGIG (reference sequence). V usage is TRBV30 and J usage is TRBJ1-1; TRBD1 is a possible D gene (5 bases). Sequencing was performed on naive CD8+ T cells from blood, with Jurkat cell RNA spiked in. Subset indicated: FACS-sorted CD8+CD4-CCR7+CD45RA+ naive T cells. The TCR sequence derives from a human donor in good health. Some libraries in this study had Jurkat cell RNA spiked in. The DNA of the CDR3 is TGTGCCTGGAGATGGGCAGGGCCGGGGGGAGCTTTCTTT. Amino acids: CAWRWAGPGGAFF.